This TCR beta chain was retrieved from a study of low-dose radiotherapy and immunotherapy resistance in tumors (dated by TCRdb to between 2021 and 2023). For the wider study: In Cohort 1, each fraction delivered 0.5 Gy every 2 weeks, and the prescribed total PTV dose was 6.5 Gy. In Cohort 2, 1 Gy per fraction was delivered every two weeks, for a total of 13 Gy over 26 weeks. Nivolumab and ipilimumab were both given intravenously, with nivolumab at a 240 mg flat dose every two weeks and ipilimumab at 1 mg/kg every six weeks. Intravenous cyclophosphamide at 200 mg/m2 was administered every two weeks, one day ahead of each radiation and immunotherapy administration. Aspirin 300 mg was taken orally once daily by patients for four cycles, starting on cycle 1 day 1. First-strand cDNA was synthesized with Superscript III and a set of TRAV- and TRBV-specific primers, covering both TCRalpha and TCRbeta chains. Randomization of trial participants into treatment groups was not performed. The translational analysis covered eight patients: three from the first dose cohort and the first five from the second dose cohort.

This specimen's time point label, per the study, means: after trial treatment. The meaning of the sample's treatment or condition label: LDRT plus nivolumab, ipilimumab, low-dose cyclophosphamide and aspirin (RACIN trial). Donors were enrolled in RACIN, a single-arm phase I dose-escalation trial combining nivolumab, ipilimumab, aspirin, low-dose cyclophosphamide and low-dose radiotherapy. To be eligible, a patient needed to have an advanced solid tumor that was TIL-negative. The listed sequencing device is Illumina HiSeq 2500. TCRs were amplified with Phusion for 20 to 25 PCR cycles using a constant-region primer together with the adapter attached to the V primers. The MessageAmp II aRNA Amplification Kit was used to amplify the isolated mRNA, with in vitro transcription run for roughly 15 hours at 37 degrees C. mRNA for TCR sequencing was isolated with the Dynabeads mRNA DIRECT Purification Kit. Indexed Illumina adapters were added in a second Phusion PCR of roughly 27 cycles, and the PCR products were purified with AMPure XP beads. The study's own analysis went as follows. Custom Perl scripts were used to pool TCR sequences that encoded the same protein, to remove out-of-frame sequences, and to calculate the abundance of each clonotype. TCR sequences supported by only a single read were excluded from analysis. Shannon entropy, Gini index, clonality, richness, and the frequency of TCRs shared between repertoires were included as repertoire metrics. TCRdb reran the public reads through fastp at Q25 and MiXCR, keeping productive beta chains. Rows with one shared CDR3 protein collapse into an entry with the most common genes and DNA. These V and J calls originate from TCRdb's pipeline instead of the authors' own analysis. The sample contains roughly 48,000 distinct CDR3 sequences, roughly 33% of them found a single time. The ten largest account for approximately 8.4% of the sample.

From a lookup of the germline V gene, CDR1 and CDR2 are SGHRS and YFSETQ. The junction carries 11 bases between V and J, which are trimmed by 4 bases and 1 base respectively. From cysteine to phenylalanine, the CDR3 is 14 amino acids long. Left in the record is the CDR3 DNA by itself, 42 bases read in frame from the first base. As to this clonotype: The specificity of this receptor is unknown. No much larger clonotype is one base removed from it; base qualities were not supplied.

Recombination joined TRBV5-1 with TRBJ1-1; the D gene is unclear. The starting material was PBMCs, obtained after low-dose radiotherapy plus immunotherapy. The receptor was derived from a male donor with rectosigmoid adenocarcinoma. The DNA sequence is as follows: TGCGCCAGCAGCAATAGGAGTAGGAACACTGAAGCTTTCTTT. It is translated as CASSNRSRNTEAFF.